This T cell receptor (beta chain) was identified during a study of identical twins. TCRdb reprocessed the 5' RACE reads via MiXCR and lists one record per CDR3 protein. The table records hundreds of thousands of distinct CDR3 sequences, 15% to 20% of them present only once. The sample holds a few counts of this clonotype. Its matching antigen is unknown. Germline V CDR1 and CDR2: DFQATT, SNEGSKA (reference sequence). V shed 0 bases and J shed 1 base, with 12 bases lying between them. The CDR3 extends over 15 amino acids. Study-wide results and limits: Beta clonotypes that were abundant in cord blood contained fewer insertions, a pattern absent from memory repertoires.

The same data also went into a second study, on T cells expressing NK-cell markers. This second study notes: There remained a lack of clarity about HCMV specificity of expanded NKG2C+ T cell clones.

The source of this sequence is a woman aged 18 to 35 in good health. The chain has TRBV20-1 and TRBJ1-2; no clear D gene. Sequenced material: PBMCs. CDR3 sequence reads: CSARDLSNLNYGYTF. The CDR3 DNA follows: TGCAGTGCTAGAGACCTCAGCAACCTTAACTATGGCTACACCTTC.